The 18 T cell receptor beta chains below come from one sample, sequenced in a study of radiation and T cells in renal cell carcinoma. The treatment here: treatment-naive control, cytoreductive nephrectomy. Using immunoSEQ multiplex PCR, the repertoire was profiled, and TCRdb retains in-frame clones only, with some absent. The data contain about 15,000 clones, around 62% of them singletons. Sample: tumor tissue, taken from a patient whose treatment was nephrectomy without radiotherapy. The receptors originated from a man between 60 and 70 years old with renal cell carcinoma.

This clone was picked up a small number of times. V gene TRBV29-1 combines with J gene TRBJ1-1; D remains unclear. This CDR3 is 14 amino acids long. Germline V gene lookup returns CDR1 SQVTM and CDR2 ANQGSEA. Trimming cost V 4 bases and J 0 bases, with 12 bases left between them. The CDR3: CSVVESPMNTEAFF. The CDR3 DNA sequence: TGCAGCGTTGTAGAGAGTCCTATGAACACTGAAGCTTTCTTT.

The gene calls are TRBV5-4 and TRBJ2-7; TRBD2 agrees at 8 bases. Germline-derived CDR1 and CDR2 are SGHNT and YYREEE (reference sequence). V dropped 4 bases and J dropped 8; count of bases not matched to a gene: 8. CDR3 length equals 13 residues. CDR3 in DNA: TGTGCCAGCAGCCCGGGACTAGGGGGAAAGCAGTACTTC. Translating gives CASSPGLGGKQYF.

CDR3: CASSPGPGTQYF. The CDR3 DNA follows: TGTGCCAGCAGCCCCGGCCCGGGGACCCAGTACTTC. The J gene is TRBJ2-5, the V gene TRBV6-5, with D uncertain. Germline assignment: CDR1 MNHEY and CDR2 SVGAGI. V shed 6 bases and J shed 7 bases, with 12 bases lying between them. This CDR3 has 12 residues.

The chain is built from TRBV28 and TRBJ1-5; possibly TRBD1 for D (5 bases). This CDR3 comprises 14 residues. The germline CDR1 and CDR2 sequences are MDHEN and SYDVKM. V was pared by 3 bases and J by 1 base, with 7 bases between. CDR3 protein: CASSLPGSNQPQHF. CDR3 nucleotide sequence: TGTGCCAGCAGTTTGCCAGGGAGCAATCAGCCCCAGCATTTT.

The chain recombines TRBV28 with TRBJ2-3; no firm D call. The CDR3 has 11 residues. Per germline, CDR1 MDHEN and CDR2 SYDVKM. The V end was cut by 5 bases, the J end by 5 bases, with 5 bases between. The CDR3 DNA reads as TGTGCCAGCAGTCTACAAGATACGCAGTATTTT. Protein sequence: CASSLQDTQYF.

The chain couples TRBV5-1 to TRBJ2-2; 9 bases line up with TRBD1. Germline V CDR1 and CDR2: SGHRS, YFSETQ. The V segment lost 2 bases and the J segment 0 bases; nucleotides outside the gene matches: 2. The CDR3 spans 16 residues. The CDR3 DNA reads as TGCGCCAGCAGCTTTAGGACAGGGGCGAACACCGGGGAGCTGTTTTTT. Protein product: CASSFRTGANTGELFF.

The V call is TRBV5-4, the J call TRBJ2-7; maybe TRBD1 (6 bases). There are 12 residues in the CDR3. V was cut by 2 bases and J by 5 bases, with 8 bases left in between. Germline CDR1 reads SGHNT; CDR2 reads YYREEE (reference sequence). This chain's CDR3 is CASSLTGNEQYF. The CDR3 coding sequence is TGTGCCAGCAGCTTAACAGGGAACGAGCAGTACTTC. Combining the CDR3 with reference TRBV5-4 and TRBJ2-7 gives the whole variable domain ETGVTQSPTHLIKTRGQQVTLRCSSQSGHNTVSWYQQALGQGPQFIFQYYREEENGRGNFPPRFSGLQFPNYSSELNVNALELDDSALYLCASSLTGNEQYFGPGTRLTVT.

CDR3 residues: CASSPSGAGNTIYF. CDR3 in DNA: TGTGCCAGCAGTCCATCGGGAGCTGGAAACACCATATATTTT. This chain links TRBV6-6 with TRBJ1-3; D gene ambiguous. V was shortened by 5 bases and J by 2 bases, with 10 bases between the two germline ends. This CDR3 is built from 14 residues. In germline, CDR1 is MNHNY, CDR2 SVGAGI (reference sequence).

The chain carries TRBV28 and TRBJ2-7, with D perhaps being TRBD1 or TRBD2 (5 bases each). This CDR3 contains 14 residues. Per the germline V gene, CDR1 is MDHEN and CDR2 is SYDVKM. The ends were cut back, 5 bases at V and 9 bases at J, with 20 bases in the middle. The CDR3 is CASSPGTVALGQYF. CDR3 sequence (DNA): TGTGCCAGCAGTCCGGGGACGGTAGCCTTGGGGCAGTACTTC.

The chain has TRBV5-6 and TRBJ2-2; TRBD2 agrees at 13 bases. This CDR3 is built from 17 residues. Germline loops: CDR1 SGHDT, CDR2 YYEEEE. With 1 base clipped from V and 6 bases from J, the junction kept 6 bases outside the gene matches. The CDR3 is CASSLLLAGGPPGELFF. The CDR3 DNA is TGTGCCAGCAGCTTGTTACTAGCGGGAGGGCCCCCCGGGGAGCTGTTTTTT.

The chain recombines TRBV27 with TRBJ1-5; TRBD1 aligns across 7 bases. The CDR3 totals 15 residues. The trim removed 7 bases at V and 6 bases at J, leaving 12 bases unmatched. The germline V gene has CDR1 MNHEY and CDR2 SMNVEV (reference sequence). CDR3 nucleotides: TGTGCCAGCATGCCCAGGGGGGCGGGAGGTCAGCCCCAGCATTTT. It yields the protein CASMPRGAGGQPQHF.

This clone is termed medium-sized (0.01 to 0.1%). This rearrangement joins TRBV2 to TRBJ2-4, with a tentative D call TRBD1 (6 bases). Looked up from germline, CDR1 is SNHLY and CDR2 is FYNNEI. The length of the CDR3 is 13 residues. The germline V and J ends were trimmed by 5 bases and 8 bases, with 13 bases remaining between them. CDR3 in amino acids: CASSPAEGDIQYF. Here the CDR3 DNA reads TGTGCCAGCAGTCCGGCCGAGGGGGACATTCAGTACTTC.

The chain uses TRBV10-3 and TRBJ2-3, with 12 positions matching TRBD1. With 2 bases clipped from V and 2 bases from J, the junction kept 2 bases outside the gene matches. Germline V gene sequence: CDR1 ENHRY, CDR2 SYGVKD. The CDR3 consists of 16 residues. This CDR3 is CAISEPGQGATDTQYF. In DNA form, the CDR3 reads TGTGCCATCAGTGAGCCGGGACAGGGGGCCACAGATACGCAGTATTTT.

V is TRBV11-3 and J is TRBJ2-6; no clear D. CDR1 is SGHNT and CDR2 is YENEEA in the germline V gene. V lost 5 bases to trimming and J lost 2 bases, with 4 bases between them. The CDR3 sequence is 13 residues long. CDR3 sequence reads: CASSPTGANVLTF. CDR3 DNA: TGTGCCAGCAGCCCCACTGGGGCCAACGTCCTGACTTTC.

The V gene is TRBV5-5, the J gene TRBJ2-7; 7 bases are a match to TRBD1. Germline values: CDR1 SGHKS, CDR2 YYEKEE (reference sequence). Trimming at V came to 4 bases and at J to 3 bases, leaving 7 bases not matched to a gene. The CDR3 sequence is 14 residues long. The CDR3 bases are TGTGCCAGCAGCGTGGGACAGCCTAGCTACGAGCAGTACTTC. Translated, it gives CASSVGQPSYEQYF.

The V and J genes are TRBV5-1 and TRBJ2-7; weak D call: TRBD1 (5 bases). Germline CDR1 is SGHRS and CDR2 is YFSETQ. The CDR3 is 15 amino acids. V was clipped by 4 bases and J by 3 bases, with 17 bases between them. DNA for the CDR3: TGCGCCAGCAGCGTGACGTTCGGACACTTCTACGAGCAGTACTTC. Translating gives CASSVTFGHFYEQYF. Variable domain in full (rest from reference TRBV5-1 and TRBJ2-7): KAGVTQTPRYLIKTRGQQVTLSCSPISGHRSVSWYQQTPGQGLQFLFEYFSETQRNKGNFPGRFSGRQFSNSRSEMNVSTLELGDSALYLCASSVTFGHFYEQYFGPGTRLTVT.

This clone was detected only a few times. This chain uses TRBV15 with TRBJ1-4, with D unclear. CDR3 length: 12 amino acids. V gave up 0 bases and J gave up 10 bases, with 6 bases separating them. The germline gives CDR1 LNHNV, CDR2 YYDKDF (reference sequence). Here the CDR3 DNA reads TGTGCCACCAGCAGAGATCTCGGAAAACTGTTTTTT. It translates to CATSRDLGKLFF.

This clone was seen a few times. The chain links TRBV4-3 to TRBJ1-2; D is perhaps TRBD1 (5 bases). CDR3 length equals 14 residues. Germline loops: CDR1 LGHNA, CDR2 YSLEER. V was clipped by 1 base and J by 5 bases, with 11 bases between them. Written as DNA, the CDR3 is TGCGCCAGCAGCCAAGTTCAGGGAGGATATGGCTACACCTTC. As protein: CASSQVQGGYGYTF.